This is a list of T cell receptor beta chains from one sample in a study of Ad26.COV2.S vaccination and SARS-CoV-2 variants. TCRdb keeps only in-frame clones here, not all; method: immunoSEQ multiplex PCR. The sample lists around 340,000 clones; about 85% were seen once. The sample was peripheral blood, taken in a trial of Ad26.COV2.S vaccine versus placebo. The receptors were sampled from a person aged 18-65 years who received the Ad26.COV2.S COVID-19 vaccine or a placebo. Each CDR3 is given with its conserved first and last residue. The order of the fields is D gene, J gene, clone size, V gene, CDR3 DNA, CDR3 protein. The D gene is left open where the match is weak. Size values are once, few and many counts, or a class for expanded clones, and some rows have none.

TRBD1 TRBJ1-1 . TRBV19 TGTGCCAGTAGTATCGGTGAGGGGAACAGGGGGAGGAACACTGAAGCTTTCTTT CASSIGEGNRGRNTEAFF
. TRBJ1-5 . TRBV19 TGTGCCAGTAGTATAGCGGACAGCAGGCAGCCCCAGCATTTT CASSIADSRQPQHF
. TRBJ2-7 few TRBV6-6 TGTGCCAGCAGTCCTATAGAGGGCAGTCTATACTCCTACGAGCAGTACTTC CASSPIEGSLYSYEQYF
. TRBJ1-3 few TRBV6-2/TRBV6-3 TGTGCCAGCAGCCGTAGGTGGGCCTCTGGAAACACCATATATTTT CASSRRWASGNTIYF
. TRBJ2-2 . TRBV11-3 TGTGCCAGCAGCTTAGATCCGACTCACGGGGAGCTGTTTTTT CASSLDPTHGELFF
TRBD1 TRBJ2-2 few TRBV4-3 TGCGCCAGCAGCCAAGAGGGACAGGGGACCGGGGAGCTGTTTTTT CASSQEGQGTGELFF
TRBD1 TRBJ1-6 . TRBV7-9 TGTGCCAGCAGTCAGGGGGACGCACCCCTCCACTTT CASSQGDAPLHF
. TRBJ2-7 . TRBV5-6 TGTGCCAGCAGTCGCGTCGGTACGGGCTCCTACGAGCAGTACTTC CASSRVGTGSYEQYF
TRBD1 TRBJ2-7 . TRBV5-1 TGCGCCAGCAGCTTGGTACAGGGGTCCTACGAGCAGTACTTC CASSLVQGSYEQYF
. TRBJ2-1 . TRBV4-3 TGCGCCAGCAGCCAAGGAGCCGGGACGGGGTACAATGAGCAGTTCTTC CASSQGAGTGYNEQFF
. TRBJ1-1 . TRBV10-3 TGTGCCATCAGTGAGTCACCGGGCCAGGACACGGGAGGCACTGAAGCTTTCTTT CAISESPGQDTGGTEAFF
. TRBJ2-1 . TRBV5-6 TGTGCCAGCATGAGGGATGCGGTGGATGAGCAGTTCTTC CASMRDAVDEQFF
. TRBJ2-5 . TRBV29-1 TGCAGCGTAGGACAGCCCAAAGAGACCCAGTACTTC CSVGQPKETQYF
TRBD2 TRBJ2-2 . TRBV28 TGTGCCAGCAGTTCAATCCCTTCGGTGGGAGGGAGCACCGGGGAGCTGTTTTTT CASSSIPSVGGSTGELFF
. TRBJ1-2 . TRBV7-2 TGTGCCAGCAGCTTGTCAGGCGCCGCATATGGCTACACCTTC CASSLSGAAYGYTF
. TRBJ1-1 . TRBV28 TGTGCCAGCAGTTTGATCGCAGGTGGGTTTTCAGTGTCAGCTTTCTTT CASSLIAGGFSVSAFF
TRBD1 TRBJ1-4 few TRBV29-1 TGCAGCGTCAAGGACAGGGCTCGAGAAAAACTGTTTTTT CSVKDRAREKLFF
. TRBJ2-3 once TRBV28 TGTGCCAGCAGTTTATCCGTAAGCACAGATACGCAGTATTTT CASSLSVSTDTQYF
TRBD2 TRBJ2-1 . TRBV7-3 TGTGCCAGCAGCTTAATGCGGGGGGGCTCCTACAATGAGCAGTTCTTC CASSLMRGGSYNEQFF
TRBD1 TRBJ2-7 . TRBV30 TGTGCCTGCAGCACAGGGGGGTCCTACGAGCAGTACTTC CACSTGGSYEQYF
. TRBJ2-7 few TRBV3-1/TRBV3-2 TGTGCCAGCAGCCAAGATAGGGGGGCCAGAGGTGGTGAGCAGTACTTC CASSQDRGARGGEQYF
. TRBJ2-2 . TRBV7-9 TGTGCCAGCAGCCTTGGGGCGGCCGGGGAGCTGTTTTTT CASSLGAAGELFF
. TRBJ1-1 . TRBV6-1 TGTGCCAGCAGTGAACGACAAATGAACACTGAAGCTTTCTTT CASSERQMNTEAFF
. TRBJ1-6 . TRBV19 TGTGCCAGTATGGAGAGCCTCACCAATTCACCCCTCCACTTT CASMESLTNSPLHF
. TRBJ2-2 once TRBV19 TGTGCCAGTAGTATGTCCAGCCAAAGAGGGGTCGGGGAGCTGTTTTTT CASSMSSQRGVGELFF
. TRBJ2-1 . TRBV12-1 TGTGCCAGCAGCTTTTCGGGACACCCGAGGAGGAAAAATGAGCAGTTCTTC CASSFSGHPRRKNEQFF
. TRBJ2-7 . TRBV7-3 TGTGCCAGCAGCTTTGATATAAGGGATGAGCAGTACTTC CASSFDIRDEQYF
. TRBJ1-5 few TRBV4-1 TGCGCCAGCAGCTGGGACAGCAATCAGCCCCAGCATTTT CASSWDSNQPQHF
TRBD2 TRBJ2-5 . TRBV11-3 TGTGCCAGCAGCTCTAGCGGGAGGGCAGAGACCCAGTACTTC CASSSSGRAETQYF
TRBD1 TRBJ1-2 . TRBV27 TGTGCCAGCAGGGACCCGGGACAGGCTAACTATGGCTACACCTTC CASRDPGQANYGYTF
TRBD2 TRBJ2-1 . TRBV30 TGTGCCTGGAGCGGACTAGTTTCATACAATGAGCAGTTCTTC CAWSGLVSYNEQFF
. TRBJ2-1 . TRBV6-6 TGTGCCAGCAGCCCGCTTGAGAGGGTTGGCAATGAGCAGTTCTTC CASSPLERVGNEQFF
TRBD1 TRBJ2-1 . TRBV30 TGTGCCTGGAGTCAGGGGGCTCCATACAATGAGCAGTTCTTC CAWSQGAPYNEQFF
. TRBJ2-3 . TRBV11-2 TGTGCCAGCAGCTTAGCTCCCTTAGATACGCAGTATTTT CASSLAPLDTQYF
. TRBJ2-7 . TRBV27 TGTGCCAGCCGGGGCGACCGGGGGCAGTACTTC CASRGDRGQYF
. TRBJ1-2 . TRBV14 TGTGCCAGCAGCCAAGGTCGGAACTATGGCTACACCTTC CASSQGRNYGYTF